This T cell receptor beta chain was captured by sequencing in a study of OX40 agonist ivuxolimab in advanced cancers. Study in general: Patients receiving dose escalation had hepatocellular carcinoma, melanoma, renal cell or head and neck cancer. Study-level points and caveats: Researchers report that CD8+ T cells had, on average, more expanded clones than CD4+.

Some clones are missing from TCRdb's copy, which holds only in-frame ones; the method was immunoSEQ multiplex PCR. The sample holds some 74,000 clones, approximately 85% seen once. In its sample, this clone was seen a few times. What it recognizes is unknown. This CDR3 contains 14 residues. The germline gives CDR1 MDHEN, CDR2 SYDVKM. V lost 7 bases to trimming and J lost 4 bases; unmatched junction nucleotides: 5. The material sequenced was CD4+ or CD8+ T cells sorted from blood, taken in a trial of the OX40 agonist ivuxolimab. The receptor was isolated from an adult with an advanced solid tumor such as melanoma, head and neck, liver or kidney cancer. The chain employs TRBV28 and TRBJ1-3; 9 bases map to TRBD1. The CDR3 loop reads CASKQGASGNTIYF. The CDR3 region has the DNA TGTGCCAGCAAACAGGGGGCTTCAGGAAACACCATATATTTT. Full variable domain (missing parts from reference TRBV28 and TRBJ1-3): DVKVTQSSRYLVKRTGEKVFLECVQDMDHENMFWYRQDPGLGLRLIYFSYDVKMKEKGDIPEGYSVSREKKERFSLILESASTNQTSMYLCASKQGASGNTIYFGEGSWLTVV.